The 3 T cell receptor beta chains reported below all come from one sample, sequenced in a study of PD-1 blockade in mismatch repair-deficient tumors. The method was immunoSEQ multiplex PCR; TCRdb's version includes in-frame clones alone and lacks a portion of them. The sample comprises 50,000 to 75,000 clones, around 88% of which are singletons, and roughly 13% rests with the top ten. The material sequenced was peripheral blood, taken 52 weeks after starting pembrolizumab. The origin of the receptors is an adult with mismatch repair-deficient cancer.

This clone was observed a single time. The rearrangement links TRBV12-5 to TRBJ2-1; possible D gene TRBD2, 5 bases. V lost 5 bases and J 9 bases, leaving 8 bases between the germline ends. CDR3 size: 11 residues. The germline CDR1 and CDR2 sequences are LGHNT and FRNRAP. The CDR3 bases are TGTGCTAGTGGTGACGGGATTGAGCAGTTCTTC. It encodes CASGDGIEQFF.

CDR3 amino acids: CASSKWPGRRYGYTF. Here the CDR3 DNA reads TGTGCCAGCAGCAAGTGGCCGGGAAGGCGCTATGGCTACACCTTC. The rearrangement uses TRBV21-1 and TRBJ1-2. TRBV21-1 is a recognized pseudogene. The CDR3 extends over 15 amino acids.

The chain is built from TRBV19 and TRBJ2-3, with a weak D call TRBD2 (6 bases). From germline, CDR1 is LNHDA and CDR2 SQIVND (reference sequence). The V and J ends lost 1 base and 2 bases respectively, with 13 bases between them. The CDR3 has 16 amino acids. In DNA, the CDR3 is TGTGCCAGTAGTATAGTCCCAGGAGGGGTCACAGATACGCAGTATTTT. This sequence encodes CASSIVPGGVTDTQYF.